This TCR beta chain was captured by sequencing in a study of beta chain features in type 1 diabetes. Losses at the gene ends were 3 bases for V and 4 bases for J; bases not matched to a gene: 8. The CDR3 runs to 14 residues. Germline V gene data show CDR1 as GTSNPN and CDR2 as SVGIG (reference sequence). Of the isolated RNA, all was reverse transcribed, and so the sequenced material was expressed TCRB transcripts. TCRdb keeps only in-frame clones here, not all; method: immunoSEQ multiplex PCR. The table lists hundreds of thousands of clones, about 63% of them singletons, with around 0.05% in the top ten.

This TCR came from a man aged 30 to 39 in good health. The V call is TRBV30, the J call TRBJ1-2; 7 nucleotides line up with TRBD1. Input material: naive CD4+ T cells from blood. For the CDR3, the DNA is TGTGCCTGGAGGGGGACAGTGGATCTCTATGGCTACACCTTC. This sequence encodes CAWRGTVDLYGYTF.